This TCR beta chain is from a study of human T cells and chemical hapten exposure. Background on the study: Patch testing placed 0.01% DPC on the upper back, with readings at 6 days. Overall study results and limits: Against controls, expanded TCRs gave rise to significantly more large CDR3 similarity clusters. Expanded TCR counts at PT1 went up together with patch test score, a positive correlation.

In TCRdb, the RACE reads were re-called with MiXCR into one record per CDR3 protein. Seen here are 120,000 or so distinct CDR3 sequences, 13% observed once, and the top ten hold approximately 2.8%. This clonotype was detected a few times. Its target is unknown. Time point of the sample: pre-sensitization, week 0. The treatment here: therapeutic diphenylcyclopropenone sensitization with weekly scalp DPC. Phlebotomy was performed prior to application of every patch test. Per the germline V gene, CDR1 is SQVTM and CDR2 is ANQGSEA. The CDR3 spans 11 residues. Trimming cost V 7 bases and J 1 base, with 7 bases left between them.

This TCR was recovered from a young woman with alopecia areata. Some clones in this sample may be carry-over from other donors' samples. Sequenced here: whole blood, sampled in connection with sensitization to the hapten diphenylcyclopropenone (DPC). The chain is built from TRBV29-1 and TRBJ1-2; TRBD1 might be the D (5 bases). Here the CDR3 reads CSGQGNYGYTF. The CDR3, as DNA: TGCAGCGGTCAGGGTAACTATGGCTACACCTTC.